The present T cell receptor (beta chain) was sequenced within a study of PD-1 blockade in mismatch repair-deficient tumors. This CDR3 is built from 15 residues. From germline, CDR1 is WSHSY and CDR2 SAAADI. Trimming removed 6 bases from V and 3 bases from J, with 18 bases in between. TCRs were sequenced from a few patients responding to pembrolizumab. Assay used: immunoSEQ multiplex PCR; TCRdb lists only in-frame clones, some missing. The table lists under 150,000 clones, 88% of them singletons. The clonotype comes from an adult with mismatch repair-deficient cancer. The input for sequencing was peripheral blood, taken just over 70 weeks after starting pembrolizumab. V is TRBV10-2 and J is TRBJ2-7; no clear D. CDR3 sequence reads: CASSLGSAPLYEQYF. In DNA, the CDR3 is TGCGCCAGCAGCCTGGGGTCTGCCCCCCTCTACGAGCAGTACTTC.